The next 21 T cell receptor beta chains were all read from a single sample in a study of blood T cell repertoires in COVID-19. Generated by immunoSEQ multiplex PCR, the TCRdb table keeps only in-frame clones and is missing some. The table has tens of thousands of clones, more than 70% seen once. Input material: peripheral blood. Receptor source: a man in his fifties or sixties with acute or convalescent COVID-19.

CDR3 in amino acids: CASSVEGTSGLFPTDTQYF. The CDR3 DNA sequence: TGTGCCAGCAGCGTAGAGGGGACTAGCGGGCTCTTCCCCACAGATACGCAGTATTTT. The chain is built from TRBV9 and TRBJ2-3, with 12 positions matching TRBD2. Germline V gene data show CDR1 as SGDLS and CDR2 as YYNGEE. The CDR3 loop spans 19 amino acids. V lost 0 bases, J lost 2 bases, and 10 bases stayed unmatched.

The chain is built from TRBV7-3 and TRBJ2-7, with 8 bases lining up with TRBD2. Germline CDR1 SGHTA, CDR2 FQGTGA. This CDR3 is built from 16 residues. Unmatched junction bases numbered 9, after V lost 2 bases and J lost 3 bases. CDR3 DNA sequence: TGTGCCAGCAGCTTAGGTGGCGGGGGGCTCCTCTACGAGCAGTACTTC. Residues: CASSLGGGGLLYEQYF.

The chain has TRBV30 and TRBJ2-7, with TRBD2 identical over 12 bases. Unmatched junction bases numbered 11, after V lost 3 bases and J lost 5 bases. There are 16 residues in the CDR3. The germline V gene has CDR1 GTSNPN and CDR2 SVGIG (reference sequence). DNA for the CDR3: TGTGCCTGGAGCCCCTGGGACACTAGCGGGGGGCACGAGCAGTACTTC. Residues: CAWSPWDTSGGHEQYF.

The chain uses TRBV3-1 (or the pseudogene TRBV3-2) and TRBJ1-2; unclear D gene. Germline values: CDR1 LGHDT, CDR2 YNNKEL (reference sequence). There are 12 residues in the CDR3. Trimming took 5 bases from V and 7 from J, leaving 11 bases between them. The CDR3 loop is CASSARASGYTF. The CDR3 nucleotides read TGTGCCAGCAGCGCACGAGCCTCTGGCTACACCTTC.

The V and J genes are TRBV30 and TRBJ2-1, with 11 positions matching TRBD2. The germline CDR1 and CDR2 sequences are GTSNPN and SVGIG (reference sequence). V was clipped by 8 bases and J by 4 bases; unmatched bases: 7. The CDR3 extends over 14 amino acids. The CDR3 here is CASSGGALYNEQFF. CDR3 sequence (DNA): TGTGCCAGTAGCGGGGGGGCTCTTTACAATGAGCAGTTCTTC.

The CDR3 region is CASSQELGRTGYGYTF. The CDR3, as DNA: TGTGCCAGCAGCCAAGAGCTGGGCAGGACAGGCTATGGCTACACCTTC. The rearrangement links TRBV3-1 (or the pseudogene TRBV3-2) to TRBJ1-2; 7 bases agree with TRBD1. The CDR3 contains 16 residues. The trim removed 0 bases at V and 4 bases at J, leaving 8 bases unmatched. Germline-derived CDR1 and CDR2 are LGHDT and YNNKEL (reference sequence).

The CDR3 region is CASSLYGGRGFQPQHF. The CDR3 nucleotides read TGTGCCAGCAGTTTATACGGAGGGCGCGGGTTTCAGCCCCAGCATTTT. V is TRBV27 and J is TRBJ1-5, with D hard to call. CDR3 length equals 16 residues. Trimming took off 1 base at V and 6 bases at J, with 16 bases between the two ends. CDR1 is MNHEY and CDR2 is SMNVEV in the germline V gene (reference sequence).

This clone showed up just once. CDR3 bases: TGTGCCAGCAGCCAAGACGGGAGTGGAGAGCAGTACTTC. Translating gives CASSQDGSGEQYF. The rearrangement uses TRBV3-1 (or the pseudogene TRBV3-2) and TRBJ2-7, with a possible D match to TRBD2 (6 bases). V was pared by 0 bases and J by 7 bases, with 10 bases between. CDR1 and CDR2 from the germline V gene are LGHDT and YNNKEL (reference sequence). This CDR3 is 13 amino acids long.

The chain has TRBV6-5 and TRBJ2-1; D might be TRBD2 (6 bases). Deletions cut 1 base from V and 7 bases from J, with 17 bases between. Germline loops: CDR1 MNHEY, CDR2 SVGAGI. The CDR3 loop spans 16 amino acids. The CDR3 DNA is TGTGCCAGCAGTTACTTGGGCGGGATGCCCCAGAATGAGCAGTTCTTC. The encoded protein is CASSYLGGMPQNEQFF.

The CDR3 sequence: CASSQGQTYEQYF. The CDR3 DNA follows: TGCGCCAGCAGCCAGGGACAGACCTACGAGCAGTACTTC. The rearrangement uses TRBV4-3 and TRBJ2-7, with 7 bases identical to TRBD1. The V gene end was trimmed by 3 bases and the J gene end by 2 bases; junction bases not matched to a gene: 1. Germline V lookup: CDR1 LGHNA, CDR2 YSLEER. The CDR3 has 13 residues.

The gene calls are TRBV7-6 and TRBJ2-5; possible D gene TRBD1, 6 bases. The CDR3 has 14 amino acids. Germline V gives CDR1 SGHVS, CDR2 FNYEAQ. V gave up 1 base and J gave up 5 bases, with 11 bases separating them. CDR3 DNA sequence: TGTGCCAGCAGCTTAGTCCCAGGGGCGGAGACCCAGTACTTC. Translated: CASSLVPGAETQYF. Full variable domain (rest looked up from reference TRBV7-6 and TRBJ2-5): GAGVSQSPRYKVTKRGQDVALRCDPISGHVSLYWYRQALGQGPEFLTYFNYEAQQDKSGLPNDRFSAERPEGSISTLTIQRTEQRDSAMYRCASSLVPGAETQYFGPGTRLLVL.

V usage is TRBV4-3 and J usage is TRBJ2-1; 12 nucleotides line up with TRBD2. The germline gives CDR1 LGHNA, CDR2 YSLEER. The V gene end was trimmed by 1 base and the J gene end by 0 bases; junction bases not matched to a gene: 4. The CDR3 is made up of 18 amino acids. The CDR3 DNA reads TGCGCCAGCAGCCAAGGCCTAGCGGGGGGGGGCTCCTACAATGAGCAGTTCTTC. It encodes CASSQGLAGGGSYNEQFF.

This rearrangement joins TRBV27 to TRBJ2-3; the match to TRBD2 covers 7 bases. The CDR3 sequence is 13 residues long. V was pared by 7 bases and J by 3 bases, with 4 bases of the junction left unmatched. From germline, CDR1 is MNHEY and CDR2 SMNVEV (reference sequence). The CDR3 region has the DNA TGTGCCAGCAAGAGCGGGGTAACAGATACGCAGTATTTT. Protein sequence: CASKSGVTDTQYF.

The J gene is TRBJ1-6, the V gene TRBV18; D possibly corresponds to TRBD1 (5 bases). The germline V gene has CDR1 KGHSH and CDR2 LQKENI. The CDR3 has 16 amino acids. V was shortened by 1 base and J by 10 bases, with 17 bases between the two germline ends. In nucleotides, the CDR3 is TGTGCCAGCTCACCACAGAGGAGGAGGGACGGCTCACCCCTCCACTTT. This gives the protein CASSPQRRRDGSPLHF.

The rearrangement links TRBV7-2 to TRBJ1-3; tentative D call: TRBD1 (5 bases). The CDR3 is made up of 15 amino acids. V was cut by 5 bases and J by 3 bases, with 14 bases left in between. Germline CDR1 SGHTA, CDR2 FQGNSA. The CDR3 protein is CASSPDGAVGNTIYF. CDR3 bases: TGTGCCAGCAGCCCAGATGGGGCAGTTGGAAACACCATATATTTT.

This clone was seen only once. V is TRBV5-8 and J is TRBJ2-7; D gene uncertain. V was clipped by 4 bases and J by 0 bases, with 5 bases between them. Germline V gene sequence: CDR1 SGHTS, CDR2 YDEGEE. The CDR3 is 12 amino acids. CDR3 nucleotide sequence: TGTGCCAGCAGCATCCTCTCCTACGAGCAGTACTTC. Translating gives CASSILSYEQYF.

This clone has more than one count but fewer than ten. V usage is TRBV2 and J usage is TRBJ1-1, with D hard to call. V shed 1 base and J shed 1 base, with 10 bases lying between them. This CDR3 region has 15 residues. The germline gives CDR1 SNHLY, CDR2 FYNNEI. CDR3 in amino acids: CASSEVGSQNTEAFF. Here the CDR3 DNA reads TGTGCCAGCAGTGAAGTGGGGAGTCAGAACACTGAAGCTTTCTTT.

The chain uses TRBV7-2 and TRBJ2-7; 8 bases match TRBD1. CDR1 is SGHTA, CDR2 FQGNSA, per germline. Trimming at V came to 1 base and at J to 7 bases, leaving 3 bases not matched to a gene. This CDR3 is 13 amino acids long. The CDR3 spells CASSLDRGVEQYF. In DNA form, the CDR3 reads TGTGCCAGCAGCTTAGACAGGGGGGTTGAGCAGTACTTC.

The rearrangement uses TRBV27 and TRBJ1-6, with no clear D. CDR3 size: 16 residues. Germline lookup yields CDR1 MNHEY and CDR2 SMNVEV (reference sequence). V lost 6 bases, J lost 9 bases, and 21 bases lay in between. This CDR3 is CASRTRADLGGSPLHF. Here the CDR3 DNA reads TGTGCCAGCAGAACTCGGGCCGACTTAGGAGGTTCACCCCTCCACTTT.

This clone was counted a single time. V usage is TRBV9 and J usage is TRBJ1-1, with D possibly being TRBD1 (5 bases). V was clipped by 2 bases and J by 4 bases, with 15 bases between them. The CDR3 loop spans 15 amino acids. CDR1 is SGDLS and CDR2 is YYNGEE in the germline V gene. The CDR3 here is CASSVVPGGGTEAFF. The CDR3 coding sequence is TGTGCCAGCAGCGTCGTCCCGGGGGGTGGCACTGAAGCTTTCTTT.

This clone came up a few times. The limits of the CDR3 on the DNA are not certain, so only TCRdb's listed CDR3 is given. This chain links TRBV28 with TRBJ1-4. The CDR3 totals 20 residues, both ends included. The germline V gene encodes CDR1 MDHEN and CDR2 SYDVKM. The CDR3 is CASSLYFGVGGILSYEKLFF.